One sample yielded the 25 T cell receptor beta chains listed below, sequenced in a study of T cells in Graves' hyperthyroidism and ophthalmopathy. The CDR3 regions of TCR beta were amplified from RNA transcripts. A set of HTBI primers served as the primers for a first-round RT-PCR of the TCR CDR3. Via MiXCR, TCRdb re-called the multiplex PCR reads, giving one row per CDR3 protein. This table has more than 550,000 distinct CDR3 sequences, 17% appearing once. Sequencing used blood. These receptors all stem from a man between 45 and 60 years old with Graves' hyperthyroidism.

This clonotype was counted many times. V is TRBV12-3 or TRBV12-4 and J is TRBJ2-3, with 10 bases identical to TRBD2. The CDR3 consists of 15 residues. V gave up 6 bases and J gave up 5 bases; unmatched junction bases: 8. In nucleotides, the CDR3 is TGTGCCAGCAGACAAAGCGGGAGGGCCAAAGATACGCAGTATTTT. It specifies CASRQSGRAKDTQYF.

This chain connects TRBV7-9 to TRBJ2-7; D call uncertain. V lost 4 bases, J lost 2 bases, and 15 bases lay in between. Germline CDR1 SEHNR, CDR2 FQNEAQ (reference sequence). This CDR3 is built from 15 residues. The CDR3 coding sequence is TGTGCCAGCAGCTACGGCATGACGGACGCCTACGAGCAGTACTTC. As protein: CASSYGMTDAYEQYF.

This clonotype has more than one count but fewer than ten. CDR3 residues: CASRQEGANEKLFF. The DNA of the CDR3 is TGTGCCAGCCGCCAGGAGGGGGCTAATGAAAAACTGTTTTTT. The chain carries TRBV6-1 and TRBJ1-4; D perhaps matches TRBD1 (6 bases). This CDR3 contains 14 residues. Trimming took 8 bases from V and 3 from J, leaving 13 bases between them. Looked up from germline, CDR1 is MNHNS and CDR2 is SASEGT.

This clonotype was seen ten or more times. The V gene is TRBV2, the J gene TRBJ2-3; 10 nucleotides line up with TRBD1. This CDR3 contains 14 residues. Germline CDR1 is SNHLY and CDR2 is FYNNEI. V gave up 5 bases and J gave up 4 bases; unmatched junction bases: 3. The CDR3 DNA reads as TGTGCCAGCAGTCGGGACAGGGGTTCAGATACGCAGTATTTT. It yields the protein CASSRDRGSDTQYF.

This clonotype was detected ten times or more. The chain links TRBV2 to TRBJ2-5; 9 bases fit TRBD2. This CDR3 has 13 residues. V was clipped by 8 bases and J by 4 bases; unmatched bases: 5. Looked up from germline, CDR1 is SNHLY and CDR2 is FYNNEI. The CDR3 sequence: CASRGLARETQYF. The DNA of the CDR3 is TGTGCCAGCCGAGGACTAGCGCGAGAGACCCAGTACTTC.

This clonotype was observed many times. The chain links TRBV28 to TRBJ2-7; 9 bases align to TRBD2. J lost 0 bases, V lost 1 base, and 4 bases had no gene match. The germline CDR1 and CDR2 sequences are MDHEN and SYDVKM. The CDR3 length is 16 residues. The CDR3 DNA is TGTGCCAGCAGTTTATCCCTAGCGGGGAACTCCTACGAGCAGTACTTC. Its protein is CASSLSLAGNSYEQYF.

The V and J genes are TRBV5-1 and TRBJ2-2; 12 positions agree with TRBD2. CDR3 length: 15 amino acids. V was pared by 4 bases and J by 6 bases, with 4 bases of the junction left unmatched. Per germline, CDR1 SGHRS and CDR2 YFSETQ. The CDR3 DNA reads as TGCGCCAGCAGCCCGACTAGCGGGAGCGCCGGGGAGCTGTTTTTT. As protein: CASSPTSGSAGELFF.

This clonotype was recorded at least ten times. This chain connects TRBV28 to TRBJ2-7; D remains unclear. The CDR3 has 15 amino acids. With 3 bases removed from V and 5 bases from J, the gap between germline ends came to 17 bases. From germline, CDR1 is MDHEN and CDR2 SYDVKM. The CDR3, as DNA: TGTGCCAGCAGTTTGAGCACAGCTCACGGTAACGAGCAGTACTTC. Amino acid sequence: CASSLSTAHGNEQYF.

The sample holds many counts of this clonotype. This chain uses TRBV28 with TRBJ2-2; TRBD1 aligns across 7 bases. CDR1 MDHEN and CDR2 SYDVKM come from the germline V gene. The CDR3 consists of 15 residues. The trim removed 5 bases at V and 4 bases at J, leaving 7 bases unmatched. The CDR3 reads CASSPMGQFTGELFF. Written as DNA, the CDR3 is TGTGCCAGCAGTCCGATGGGACAGTTCACCGGGGAGCTGTTTTTT.

This clonotype was recorded many times. V is TRBV18 and J is TRBJ1-5; 9 positions match TRBD1. V was clipped by 6 bases and J by 1 base; unmatched bases: 10. The germline V gene encodes CDR1 KGHSH and CDR2 LQKENI. The CDR3 has 17 residues. The chain's CDR3 is CASSSWTGATSNQPQHF. As DNA, the CDR3 is TGTGCCAGCTCCTCCTGGACAGGGGCAACGAGCAATCAGCCCCAGCATTTT.

Many counts were recorded for this clonotype. The chain links TRBV2 to TRBJ2-7; 11 bases map to TRBD1. The ends lost 9 bases at V and 7 bases at J; junction bases unmatched: 14. CDR1 is SNHLY, CDR2 FYNNEI, per germline. CDR3 size: 15 residues. The CDR3 nucleotides are TGTGCCAGTACCTTGCCGGACAGGGGGCGGCGGGAGCAGTACTTC. Translation: CASTLPDRGRREQYF.

This clonotype was seen ten or more times. This chain connects TRBV3-1 to TRBJ1-1; D not resolved. This CDR3 region has 13 residues. V lost 0 bases and J lost 1, with 3 bases in between. The germline V gene has CDR1 LGHDT and CDR2 YNNKEL (reference sequence). CDR3 nucleotides: TGTGCCAGCAGCCAAGACTCGAACACTGAAGCTTTCTTT. It codes for CASSQDSNTEAFF.

This clonotype was found a few times. The chain uses TRBV10-3 and TRBJ2-7; TRBD1 matches 8 bases. V lost 4 bases, J lost 6 bases, and 2 bases stayed unmatched. Per germline, CDR1 ENHRY and CDR2 SYGVKD. The CDR3 is made up of 12 amino acids. Here the CDR3 DNA reads TGTGCCATCAGTGGCGGACAGGGCGAGCAGTACTTC. Encoded protein: CAISGGQGEQYF.

This clonotype was counted many times. The rearrangement joins TRBV24-1 to TRBJ2-3; no reliable D call. The CDR3 loop spans 13 amino acids. The ends were cut back, 4 bases at V and 2 bases at J, with 6 bases in the middle. CDR1 and CDR2 (germline): KGHDR, SFDVKD. The CDR3 DNA follows: TGTGCCACCAGTGACCGCCTCACAGATACGCAGTATTTT. Amino acid sequence: CATSDRLTDTQYF.

In nucleotides, the CDR3 is TGTGCCAGCAGACCCGGGCCTGCCGGGGAGCTGTTTTTT. The encoded protein is CASRPGPAGELFF. The V call is TRBV6-1, the J call TRBJ2-2, with D unclear. The CDR3 length is 13 residues. V shed 6 bases and J shed 6 bases, with 11 bases lying between them. Germline V gene data show CDR1 as MNHNS and CDR2 as SASEGT.

The chain combines TRBV19 with TRBJ1-1, with D possibly TRBD1 on 6 matching bases. V lost 8 bases to trimming and J lost 0 bases, with 19 bases between them. Germline V gene sequence: CDR1 LNHDA, CDR2 SQIVND (reference sequence). CDR3 length equals 16 residues. The CDR3 here is CASRPTGKGMNTEAFF. In nucleotides, the CDR3 is TGTGCCAGTCGACCAACAGGGAAAGGGATGAACACTGAAGCTTTCTTT.

The CDR3 nucleotides read TGCAGCGTTCAGGAATACGAGCAGTACTTC. Its protein is CSVQEYEQYF. The rearrangement links TRBV29-1 to TRBJ2-7; D gene ambiguous. Germline V gene lookup returns CDR1 SQVTM and CDR2 ANQGSEA. This CDR3 has 10 amino acids. Deletions cut 5 bases from V and 4 bases from J, with 6 bases between.

Note on this clonotype: A much larger clone lies one base from this, so it may be a read error. The V gene is TRBV7-9, the J gene TRBJ2-7; D might be TRBD1 (5 bases). The CDR3 extends over 12 amino acids. Germline CDR1 is SEHNR and CDR2 is FQNEAQ (reference sequence). The CDR3 nucleotides are TGTGCCAGCAGCTTAGGGGGCCACGAGCAGTGCTTC. It translates to CASSLGGHEQCF.

This clonotype was seen repeatedly, ten times or more. The chain recombines TRBV7-2 with TRBJ2-1, with D possibly matching TRBD2 (6 bases). CDR1 is SGHTA, CDR2 FQGNSA, per germline. The V end lost 0 bases, the J end lost 6 bases, and 15 bases lay between the germline ends. The CDR3 loop spans 16 amino acids. CDR3 protein: CASSLAVGRGFNEQFF. In DNA form, the CDR3 reads TGTGCCAGCAGCTTAGCCGTCGGGAGAGGGTTCAATGAGCAGTTCTTC.

The chain uses TRBV29-1 and TRBJ2-1; a possible D gene is TRBD2 (6 bases). This CDR3 has 11 residues. Trimming left V 7 bases short and J 10 bases short, with 14 bases between. CDR1 and CDR2 from the germline V gene are SQVTM and ANQGSEA. The DNA for the CDR3 is TGCAGCGCCGGGGCCGCGGGAGAGCAGTTCTTC. Its translation: CSAGAAGEQFF.

V and J are TRBV7-9 and TRBJ2-2, with 8 bases lining up with TRBD1. The germline gives CDR1 SEHNR, CDR2 FQNEAQ (reference sequence). Trimming took 3 bases from V and 1 from J; bases not matched to a gene: 1. The CDR3 has 15 residues. Written as DNA, the CDR3 is TGTGCCAGCAGCTTGACAGGGGAGAACACCGGGGAGCTGTTTTTT. Encoded protein: CASSLTGENTGELFF.

This clonotype was counted many times. The chain carries TRBV7-3 and TRBJ2-1, with 7 bases lining up with TRBD1. Germline V gives CDR1 SGHTA, CDR2 FQGTGA. V shed 4 bases, J shed 2 bases, and the junction held 8 bases outside the gene matches. There are 16 residues in the CDR3. CDR3 protein: CASSSLGQEAYNEQFF. The CDR3 DNA reads as TGTGCCAGCAGCTCACTAGGACAGGAAGCCTACAATGAGCAGTTCTTC.

This clonotype was recorded many times. The genes are TRBV18 and TRBJ2-7; D may be TRBD1 (7 bases). Trimming removed 0 bases at V and 7 bases at J, with 13 bases between. The CDR3 contains 14 residues. Germline V CDR1 and CDR2: KGHSH, LQKENI. CDR3 sequence (DNA): TGTGCCAGCTCACCACCATCAGGGGGAGGTGAGCAGTACTTC. Its translation is CASSPPSGGGEQYF.

Comment on this clonotype: The junction departs from germline at one end; a sequencing error may be responsible. The chain couples TRBV25-1 to TRBJ2-7; 9 bases fit TRBD1. The CDR3 totals 16 residues. Germline CDR1 is MGHDK and CDR2 is SYGVNS. The CDR3 is CASSEPPGQGSSEQYF. Here the CDR3 DNA reads TGTGCCAGCAGTGAACCTCCGGGACAGGGATCCTCCGAGCAGTACTTC.

The V and J genes are TRBV7-8 and TRBJ1-5, with D tentatively TRBD1 (6 bases). The CDR3 is 16 amino acids. The germline V gene encodes CDR1 SGHVS and CDR2 FQNEAQ. Trimming shortened V by 5 bases and J by 2 bases, and 16 bases separated the two germline ends. The CDR3 nucleotides are TGTGCCAGCAGCGATAGGGGACATTTTGGCAATCAGCCCCAGCATTTT. The encoded protein is CASSDRGHFGNQPQHF.